A single sample is the source of the 27 T cell receptor beta chains below, sequenced in a study of vaccination and CD4 T cells after COVID-19. Cultured CD4+ T cell DNA was sequenced using the Oncomine TCR Beta short-read assay. TCRdb independently ran MiXCR on the PCR reads; one entry per CDR3 protein. The data show some 15,000 distinct CDR3 sequences, over 45% seen once. Their specific antigens are unknown. Treatment described: roughly 10-day PBMC culture with coronavirus spike peptide pools or control peptides (ViraFEST assay). The sample was CD4+ T cells from blood, cultured in vitro, taken before SARS-CoV-2 vaccination. The receptors stem from a human donor who had recovered from COVID-19.

The chain has TRBV11-3 and TRBJ1-6; no clear D. Trimming left V 1 base short and J 6 bases short, with 7 bases between. The CDR3 contains 14 residues. Germline lookup yields CDR1 SGHNT and CDR2 YENEEA. The CDR3 sequence is CASSLGRSNSPLHF. DNA for the CDR3: TGTGCCAGCAGCTTAGGTCGCAGTAATTCACCCCTCCACTTT.

The rearrangement uses TRBV10-3 and TRBJ2-1; D remains unclear. Trimming took off 0 bases at V and 1 base at J, with 13 bases between the two ends. The length of the CDR3 is 17 residues. Germline CDR1 reads ENHRY; CDR2 reads SYGVKD. The CDR3 here is CAISESIQASSYNEQFF. The CDR3 nucleotides read TGTGCCATCAGTGAGTCGATTCAAGCGTCGTCCTACAATGAGCAGTTCTTC.

This clonotype was detected only a few times. This chain uses TRBV28 with TRBJ1-1, with D tentatively TRBD1 (6 bases). Trimming removed 6 bases at V and 5 bases at J, with 13 bases between. This CDR3 spans 13 amino acids. CDR1 is MDHEN, CDR2 SYDVKM, per germline. CDR3 residues: CASRGTQSTEAFF. The CDR3, as DNA: TGTGCCAGCAGGGGGACACAAAGTACTGAAGCTTTCTTT.

The chain uses TRBV7-2 and TRBJ2-5; 10 bases agree with TRBD2. The CDR3 extends over 16 amino acids. The germline gives CDR1 SGHTA, CDR2 FQGNSA. J lost 2 bases, V lost 2 bases, and 5 bases had no gene match. The CDR3 DNA reads as TGTGCCAGCAGCTTATCCCCAGCGGGGGGGCAAGAGACCCAGTACTTC. This encodes CASSLSPAGGQETQYF.

By frequency in the sample, this clonotype is medium-sized. This chain joins TRBV10-1 and TRBJ2-3; no clear D gene. The CDR3 sequence is 13 residues long. Germline V gene sequence: CDR1 WNHNN, CDR2 SYGVQD (reference sequence). With 5 bases removed from V and 9 bases from J, the gap between germline ends came to 15 bases. CDR3 sequence reads: CASSYGPAATQYF. DNA of the CDR3: TGCGCCAGCAGTTACGGGCCGGCGGCCACGCAGTATTTT.

V usage is TRBV7-9 and J usage is TRBJ2-7, with a weak D call TRBD2 (5 bases). The germline V and J ends were trimmed by 5 bases and 6 bases, with 26 bases remaining between them. The V gene's germline CDR1 is SEHNR and CDR2 FQNEAQ (reference sequence). This CDR3 is built from 17 residues. CDR3 in DNA: TGTGCCAGCAGCCCGCCCGTTGGATCACCCAGTCGGGGCGAGCAGTACTTC. Its protein product is CASSPPVGSPSRGEQYF.

The chain has TRBV6-1 and TRBJ1-1; D perhaps matches TRBD1 (6 bases). CDR1 is MNHNS, CDR2 SASEGT, per germline. V was clipped by 4 bases and J by 1 base, with 10 bases between them. The CDR3 loop spans 14 amino acids. CDR3 residues: CASSGRTENTEAFF. The CDR3 coding sequence is TGTGCCAGCAGTGGCCGGACAGAGAACACTGAAGCTTTCTTT.

DNA for the CDR3: TGTGCCAGCAGTGTGATCCTTGGGGCCAACGTCCTGACTTTC. This gives the protein CASSVILGANVLTF. V gene TRBV2 combines with J gene TRBJ2-6; no clear D. Per the germline V gene, CDR1 is SNHLY and CDR2 is FYNNEI. Trimming took off 4 bases at V and 3 bases at J, with 7 bases between the two ends. The CDR3 contains 14 residues. Full variable domain (rest looked up from reference TRBV2 and TRBJ2-6): EPEVTQTPSHQVTQMGQEVILRCVPISNHLYFYWYRQILGQKVEFLVSFYNNEISEKSEIFDDQFSVERPDGSNFTLKIRSTKLEDSAMYFCASSVILGANVLTFGAGSRLTVL.

The DNA for the CDR3 is TGTGCCAGCAGTTACGTCGGGCTAGCGGGAGTCCAGACCCAGTACTTC. Translated, it gives CASSYVGLAGVQTQYF. The chain employs TRBV6-2 or TRBV6-3 and TRBJ2-5, with 10 nucleotides matching TRBD2. The CDR3 extends over 16 amino acids. CDR1 is MNHEY, CDR2 SVGEGT, per germline. J gave up 6 bases and V 2 bases, and 9 bases lay outside the gene matches.

The chain joins TRBV5-4 to TRBJ2-7; tentatively, D is TRBD1 (6 bases). The CDR3 loop spans 15 amino acids. Germline V lookup: CDR1 SGHNT, CDR2 YYREEE (reference sequence). V lost 4 bases to trimming and J lost 1 base, with 15 bases between them. In nucleotides, the CDR3 is TGTGCCAGCAGCCCTTATGAAGGACAGTCCTACGAGCAGTACTTC. It yields the protein CASSPYEGQSYEQYF.

The CDR3 nucleotides are TGTGCCAGCAGCTTGGGACAGGGTCACACCGGGGAGCTGTTTTTT. It is translated as CASSLGQGHTGELFF. This chain links TRBV5-4 with TRBJ2-2, with 7 bases that match TRBD1. Unmatched junction bases numbered 2, after V lost 0 bases and J lost 3 bases. The germline gives CDR1 SGHNT, CDR2 YYREEE (reference sequence). CDR3 length equals 15 residues.

CDR3 amino acids: CASSLLGPSDEQYF. Written as DNA, the CDR3 is TGTGCCAGCAGTCTATTAGGACCGTCCGACGAGCAGTACTTC. The V gene is TRBV25-1, the J gene TRBJ2-7; no reliable D call. The ends were cut back, 5 bases at V and 5 bases at J, with 16 bases in the middle. The germline CDR1 and CDR2 sequences are MGHDK and SYGVNS. This CDR3 spans 14 amino acids.

The V gene is TRBV6-2 or TRBV6-3, the J gene TRBJ1-6; 7 bases line up with TRBD1. The length of the CDR3 is 19 residues. Germline V lookup: CDR1 MNHEY, CDR2 SVGEGT. Losses at the gene ends were 6 bases for V and 3 bases for J; bases not matched to a gene: 17. In nucleotides, the CDR3 is TGTGCCAGCAGGTACCTCCCCGGACAGGATGATTTCTATAATTCACCCCTCCACTTT. This encodes CASRYLPGQDDFYNSPLHF.

The chain has TRBV7-2 and TRBJ1-2; 8 nucleotides agree with TRBD1. CDR1 SGHTA and CDR2 FQGNSA come from the germline V gene. V trimming: 5 bases; J trimming: 7 bases; junction bases outside the gene matches: 9. The CDR3 covers 14 residues. The CDR3 loop is CASSTDRVGFGYTF. The CDR3 DNA reads as TGTGCCAGCAGCACGGACAGGGTTGGTTTTGGCTACACCTTC. The whole variable domain, filled in from reference TRBV7-2 and TRBJ1-2, reads GAGVSQSPSNKVTEKGKDVELRCDPISGHTALYWYRQSLGQGLEFLIYFQGNSAPDKSGLPSDRFSAERTGGSVSTLTIQRTQQEDSAVYLCASSTDRVGFGYTFGSGTRLTVV.

This clonotype was recorded a few times. This chain links TRBV6-1 with TRBJ1-2, with 9 bases lining up with TRBD1. Losses at the gene ends were 4 bases for V and 4 bases for J; bases not matched to a gene: 4. Germline CDR1 and CDR2: MNHNS and SASEGT. The CDR3 runs 14 residues. The CDR3 DNA follows: TGTGCCAGCAGTGCAACAGGGGGCGGCTATGGCTACACCTTC. This sequence encodes CASSATGGGYGYTF.

This clonotype was seen only once. The CDR3, as DNA: TGCAGTGCTAGAGATAAGAACAGGGCCTATGAGCAGTTCTTC. This translates into CSARDKNRAYEQFF. The V and J genes are TRBV20-1 and TRBJ2-1; the D gene is possibly TRBD1 (6 bases). CDR3 size: 14 residues. From germline, CDR1 is DFQATT and CDR2 SNEGSKA (reference sequence). V shed 0 bases and J shed 8 bases, with 14 bases lying between them.

The DNA of the CDR3 is TGTGCCAGCAGCCAAACGAAGAACACTGAAGCTTTCTTT. Translating gives CASSQTKNTEAFF. This chain connects TRBV7-3 to TRBJ1-1; D is unresolved. The germline V gene has CDR1 SGHTA and CDR2 FQGTGA. V was trimmed by 5 bases and J by 1 base, leaving 8 bases between them. CDR3 length: 13 amino acids.

The chain couples TRBV19 to TRBJ1-5; 8 nucleotides align to TRBD1. CDR1 LNHDA and CDR2 SQIVND come from the germline V gene (reference sequence). With V trimmed by 4 bases and J by 9 bases, 11 bases remained unmatched. This CDR3 has 15 amino acids. The CDR3 loop reads CASSRPQGEVRPQHF. The DNA of the CDR3 is TGTGCCAGTAGTAGGCCACAGGGGGAGGTAAGGCCCCAGCATTTT. Combining the CDR3 with reference TRBV19 and TRBJ1-5 gives the whole variable domain DGGITQSPKYLFRKEGQNVTLSCEQNLNHDAMYWYRQDPGQGLRLIYYSQIVNDFQKGDIAEGYSVSREKKESFPLTVTSAQKNPTAFYLCASSRPQGEVRPQHFGDGTRLSIL.

This chain joins TRBV7-2 and TRBJ2-2, with D possibly TRBD2 on 6 matching bases. This CDR3 has 16 amino acids. V lost 5 bases and J 0 bases, leaving 13 bases between the germline ends. The germline V gene encodes CDR1 SGHTA and CDR2 FQGNSA. CDR3 nucleotide sequence: TGTGCCAGCAGCCCCTGGGCGGGGACGAACACCGGGGAGCTGTTTTTT. It translates to CASSPWAGTNTGELFF.

The genes are TRBV15 and TRBJ2-5; D remains unclear. The CDR3 runs to 15 residues. Between the trimmed V and J ends, which lost 0 bases and 0 bases, there was a span of 8 bases. Germline assignment: CDR1 LNHNV and CDR2 YYDKDF (reference sequence). The CDR3 spells CATSRDRANQETQYF. The DNA of the CDR3 is TGTGCCACCAGCAGAGATCGGGCTAACCAAGAGACCCAGTACTTC. Full variable domain (outside the CDR3, taken from reference TRBV15 and TRBJ2-5): DAMVIQNPRYQVTQFGKPVTLSCSQTLNHNVMYWYQQKSSQAPKLLFHYYDKDFNNEADTPDNFQSRRPNTSFCFLDIRSPGLGDTAMYLCATSRDRANQETQYFGPGTRLLVL.

V is TRBV20-1 and J is TRBJ1-1, with a tentative D call TRBD1 (5 bases). V shed 3 bases and J shed 5 bases, with 13 bases lying between them. This CDR3 region has 13 residues. The V gene's germline CDR1 is DFQATT and CDR2 SNEGSKA (reference sequence). The CDR3 DNA sequence: TGCAGTGCTAGGTTAGGGGTTCGGACTGAAGCTTTCTTT. Amino acids: CSARLGVRTEAFF.

This clonotype was seen only a few times. J is TRBJ2-7 and V is TRBV7-2; D unclear. Germline V CDR1 and CDR2: SGHTA, FQGNSA. With 1 base removed from V and 1 base from J, the gap between germline ends came to 2 bases. There are 12 residues in the CDR3. The CDR3 sequence: CASSLVSYEQYF. In nucleotides, the CDR3 is TGTGCCAGCAGCTTAGTTTCCTACGAGCAGTACTTC.

The chain links TRBV6-1 to TRBJ1-6; TRBD1 agrees at 9 bases. Germline CDR1 is MNHNS and CDR2 is SASEGT. The junction had 8 bases not matched to a gene; V was cut back by 6 bases and J by 5 bases. The CDR3 covers 16 residues. CDR3 in amino acids: CASRGPTGGDNSPLHF. CDR3 DNA: TGTGCCAGCAGAGGCCCAACAGGGGGCGATAATTCACCCCTCCACTTT.

This clonotype showed up just a few times. The chain combines TRBV10-3 with TRBJ1-6; D ambiguous. Germline values: CDR1 ENHRY, CDR2 SYGVKD. The CDR3 has 14 amino acids. Trimming left V 2 bases short and J 5 bases short, with 7 bases between. CDR3 sequence: CAISETHDNSPLHF. The CDR3 bases are TGTGCCATCAGTGAGACACACGATAATTCACCCCTCCACTTT.

The chain combines TRBV6-5 with TRBJ2-7; TRBD2 aligns across 9 bases. V lost 0 bases to trimming and J lost 2 bases; unmatched junction nucleotides: 2. Germline CDR1 and CDR2: MNHEY and SVGAGI. This CDR3 comprises 15 residues. CDR3 loop: CASSYSVAGAYEQYF. CDR3 DNA: TGTGCCAGCAGTTACTCTGTAGCGGGGGCCTACGAGCAGTACTTC.

This clonotype was counted a few times. The rearrangement joins TRBV20-1 to TRBJ1-5, with D possibly TRBD1 on 5 matching bases. The V gene lost 3 bases and the J gene lost 4 bases, with 10 bases spanning the gap. Germline values: CDR1 DFQATT, CDR2 SNEGSKA (reference sequence). The CDR3 is 13 amino acids. As DNA, the CDR3 is TGCAGTGCTAGCCAGGGTACAAATCAGCCCCAGCATTTT. This translates into CSASQGTNQPQHF.

J is TRBJ2-2 and V is TRBV7-9; D ambiguous. Trimming took 3 bases from V and 0 from J, leaving 8 bases between them. Germline CDR1 is SEHNR and CDR2 is FQNEAQ (reference sequence). CDR3 size: 15 residues. CDR3 sequence (DNA): TGTGCCAGCAGCTTTTTGCCGACGAACACCGGGGAGCTGTTTTTT. Translation gives CASSFLPTNTGELFF.